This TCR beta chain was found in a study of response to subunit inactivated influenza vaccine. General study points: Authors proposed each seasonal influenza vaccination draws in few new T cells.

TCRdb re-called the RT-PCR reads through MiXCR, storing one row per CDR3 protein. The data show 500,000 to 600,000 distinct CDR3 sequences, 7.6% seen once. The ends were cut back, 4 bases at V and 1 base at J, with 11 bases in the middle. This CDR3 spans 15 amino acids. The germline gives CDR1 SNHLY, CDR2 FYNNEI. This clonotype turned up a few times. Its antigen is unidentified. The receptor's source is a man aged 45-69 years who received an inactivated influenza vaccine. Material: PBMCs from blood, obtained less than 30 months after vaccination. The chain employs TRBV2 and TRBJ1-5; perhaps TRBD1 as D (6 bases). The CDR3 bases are TGTGCCAGCAGTGCGGGGGCAAGGAGCAATCAGCCCCAGCATTTT. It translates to CASSAGARSNQPQHF. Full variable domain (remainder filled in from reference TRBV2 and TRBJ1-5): EPEVTQTPSHQVTQMGQEVILRCVPISNHLYFYWYRQILGQKVEFLVSFYNNEISEKSEIFDDQFSVERPDGSNFTLKIRSTKLEDSAMYFCASSAGARSNQPQHFGDGTRLSIL.